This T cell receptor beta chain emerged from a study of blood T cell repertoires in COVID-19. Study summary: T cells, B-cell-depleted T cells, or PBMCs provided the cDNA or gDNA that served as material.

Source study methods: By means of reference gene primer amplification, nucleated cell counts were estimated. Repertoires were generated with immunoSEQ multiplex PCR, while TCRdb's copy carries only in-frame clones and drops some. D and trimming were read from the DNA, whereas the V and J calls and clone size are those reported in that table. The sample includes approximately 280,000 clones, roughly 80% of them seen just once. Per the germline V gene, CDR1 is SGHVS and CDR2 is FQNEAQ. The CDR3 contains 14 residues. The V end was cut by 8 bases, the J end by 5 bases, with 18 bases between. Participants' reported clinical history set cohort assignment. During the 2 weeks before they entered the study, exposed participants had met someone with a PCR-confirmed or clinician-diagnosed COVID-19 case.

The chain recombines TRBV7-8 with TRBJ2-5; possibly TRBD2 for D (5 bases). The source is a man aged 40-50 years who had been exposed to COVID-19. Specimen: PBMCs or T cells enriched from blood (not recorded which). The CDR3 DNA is TGTGCCAGCGTACCAGGCTCGTGGAGGGAGACCCAGTACTTC. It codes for CASVPGSWRETQYF.